The present entry profiles one T cell receptor beta chain with its context. Its target is unknown. These data are taken from a study of radiotherapy plus CTLA-4 blockade in lung cancer. Whole-study context: Objective response was observed in more than 15% of patients, and disease control in about 30%.

Chemo-refractory metastatic non-small-cell lung cancer patients underwent focal radiation alongside CTLA-4 blockade with ipilimumab. The germline CDR1 and CDR2 sequences are SGHAT and FQDESV (reference sequence). With 5 bases clipped from V and 5 bases from J, the junction kept 11 bases outside the gene matches. This CDR3 spans 15 amino acids. TCRdb keeps only in-frame clones here, not all; method: immunoSEQ multiplex PCR. This table holds roughly 32,000 clones, 75% to 85% found once. The study's findings and limits: An expansion of tumor-derived TCR clones occurred in blood after radiotherapy plus ipilimumab. The best prediction of response reportedly came from early blood T cell clone dynamics, with interferon-beta.

The V call is TRBV11-1, the J call TRBJ2-7, with 8 bases fitting TRBD1. The TCR comes from a human donor with non-small cell lung cancer that progressed on radiotherapy plus ipilimumab. The specimen was peripheral blood, collected from a patient treated with radiotherapy plus ipilimumab. This CDR3 reads CASSRRTGRNNEQYF. The CDR3 DNA follows: TGTGCCAGCAGCCGCCGGACAGGGAGGAACAACGAGCAGTACTTC. The entire variable domain, with the rest obtained from reference TRBV11-1 and TRBJ2-7, is as follows: EAEVAQSPRYKITEKSQAVAFWCDPISGHATLYWYRQILGQGPELLVQFQDESVVDDSQLPKDRFSAERLKGVDSTLKIQPAELGDSAMYLCASSRRTGRNNEQYFGPGTRLTVT.